What follows are 6 T cell receptor beta chains derived from one specimen sequenced in a study of neurological immune-mediated disorders. Time point defined: longitudinal time-point 1 (baseline). TCRdb ran MiXCR on the 5' RACE reads and lists one entry per CDR3 protein. The profile covers 55,000 to 80,000 distinct CDR3 sequences, with roughly 13% appearing a single time and around 4.6% taken by the ten largest. Sequenced material: PBMCs. The receptors derive from a female donor with HTLV-1-associated myelopathy (HAM/TSP).

This clonotype was counted at least ten times. The chain links TRBV5-5 to TRBJ1-2, with D hard to call. There are 13 residues in the CDR3. CDR1 is SGHKS, CDR2 YYEKEE, per germline (reference sequence). V dropped 0 bases and J dropped 10 bases, with 13 bases sitting between them. Here the CDR3 reads CASSLVLDRDYTF. The CDR3 nucleotides read TGTGCCAGCAGCTTGGTATTGGACCGGGACTACACCTTC.

The chain uses TRBV12-3 or TRBV12-4 and TRBJ2-2; D perhaps matches TRBD2 (7 bases). The CDR3 sequence is 18 residues long. V shed 6 bases and J shed 1 base, with 21 bases lying between them. CDR3 protein: CASSLPGGQGWNTGELFF. CDR3 DNA sequence: TGTGCCAGCAGCCTTCCCGGGGGGCAGGGGTGGAACACCGGGGAGCTGTTTTTT.

There are a few counts of this clonotype. The rearrangement uses TRBV27 and TRBJ2-3, with 8 positions matching TRBD2. Looked up from germline, CDR1 is MNHEY and CDR2 is SMNVEV (reference sequence). With 3 bases clipped from V and 4 bases from J, the junction kept 3 bases outside the gene matches. The length of the CDR3 is 14 residues. CDR3 in DNA: TGTGCCAGCAGTTTCGGGGGGGCTCCAGATACGCAGTATTTT. It yields the protein CASSFGGAPDTQYF.

This clonotype showed up many times. The chain uses TRBV6-5 and TRBJ2-5, with 7 bases matching TRBD2. The V gene end was trimmed by 0 bases and the J gene end by 5 bases; junction bases not matched to a gene: 6. CDR1 and CDR2 (germline): MNHEY, SVGAGI. The CDR3 consists of 15 residues. This CDR3 is CASSYSRRGGETQYF. The CDR3 DNA follows: TGTGCCAGCAGTTACTCCCGGCGGGGAGGGGAGACCCAGTACTTC.

V is TRBV20-1 and J is TRBJ2-7, with TRBD1 matching over 8 bases. Germline-derived CDR1 and CDR2 are DFQATT and SNEGSKA (reference sequence). J was trimmed by 0 bases and V by 2 bases; bases with no gene match: 18. This CDR3 has 19 residues. The CDR3 sequence: CSARKYRANTGGTSYEQYF. DNA of the CDR3: TGCAGTGCTAGAAAGTACCGGGCCAACACAGGGGGAACCTCCTACGAGCAGTACTTC.

Ten or more counts support this clonotype. This chain uses TRBV20-1 with TRBJ1-6; a weak D match, TRBD1 (6 bases). V lost 0 bases and J 6 bases, leaving 15 bases between the germline ends. The germline CDR1 and CDR2 sequences are DFQATT and SNEGSKA (reference sequence). CDR3 length: 16 residues. Here the CDR3 reads CSARETQGAGNSPLHF. Here the CDR3 DNA reads TGCAGTGCTAGAGAAACACAGGGTGCGGGTAATTCACCCCTCCACTTT.